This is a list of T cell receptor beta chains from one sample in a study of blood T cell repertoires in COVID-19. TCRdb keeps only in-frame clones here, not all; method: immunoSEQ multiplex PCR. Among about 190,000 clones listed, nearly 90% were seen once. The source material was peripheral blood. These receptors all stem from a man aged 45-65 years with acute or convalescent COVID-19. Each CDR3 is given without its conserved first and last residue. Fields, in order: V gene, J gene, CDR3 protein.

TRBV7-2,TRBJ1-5,ASSPTGGRFQPQH
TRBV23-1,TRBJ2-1,ASKGGTINEQF
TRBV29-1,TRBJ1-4,SVEDYWLPPEKLF
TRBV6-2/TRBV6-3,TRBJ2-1,ASSPTLYNEQF
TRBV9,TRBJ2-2,ASSAGPGQLNTGELF
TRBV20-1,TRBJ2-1,SARDSLAVF
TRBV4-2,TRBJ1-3,ASSQATGSGNTIY
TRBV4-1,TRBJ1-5,ASSEVWGGYNQPQH
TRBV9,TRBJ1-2,ASSTQLGGIYGYT
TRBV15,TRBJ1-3,ATSRDLWQAGNTIY
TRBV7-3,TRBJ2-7,ASSSQPGQGADEQY
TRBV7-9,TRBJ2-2,ASSPPAGTGIAGELF
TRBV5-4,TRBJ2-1,ASSLVAGAYNEQF
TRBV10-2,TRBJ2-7,ARRGGASGREVEQY
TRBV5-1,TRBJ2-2,ASSFRTGQNTGELF
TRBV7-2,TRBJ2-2,ASSQLGPPGELF
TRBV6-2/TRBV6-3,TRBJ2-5,ASSLRVQETQY
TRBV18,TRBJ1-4,ASSPPNGRDRSEKLF
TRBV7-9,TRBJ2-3,ASSPTGGGSHHDTQY
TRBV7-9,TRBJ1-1,ASSLARRNTEAF